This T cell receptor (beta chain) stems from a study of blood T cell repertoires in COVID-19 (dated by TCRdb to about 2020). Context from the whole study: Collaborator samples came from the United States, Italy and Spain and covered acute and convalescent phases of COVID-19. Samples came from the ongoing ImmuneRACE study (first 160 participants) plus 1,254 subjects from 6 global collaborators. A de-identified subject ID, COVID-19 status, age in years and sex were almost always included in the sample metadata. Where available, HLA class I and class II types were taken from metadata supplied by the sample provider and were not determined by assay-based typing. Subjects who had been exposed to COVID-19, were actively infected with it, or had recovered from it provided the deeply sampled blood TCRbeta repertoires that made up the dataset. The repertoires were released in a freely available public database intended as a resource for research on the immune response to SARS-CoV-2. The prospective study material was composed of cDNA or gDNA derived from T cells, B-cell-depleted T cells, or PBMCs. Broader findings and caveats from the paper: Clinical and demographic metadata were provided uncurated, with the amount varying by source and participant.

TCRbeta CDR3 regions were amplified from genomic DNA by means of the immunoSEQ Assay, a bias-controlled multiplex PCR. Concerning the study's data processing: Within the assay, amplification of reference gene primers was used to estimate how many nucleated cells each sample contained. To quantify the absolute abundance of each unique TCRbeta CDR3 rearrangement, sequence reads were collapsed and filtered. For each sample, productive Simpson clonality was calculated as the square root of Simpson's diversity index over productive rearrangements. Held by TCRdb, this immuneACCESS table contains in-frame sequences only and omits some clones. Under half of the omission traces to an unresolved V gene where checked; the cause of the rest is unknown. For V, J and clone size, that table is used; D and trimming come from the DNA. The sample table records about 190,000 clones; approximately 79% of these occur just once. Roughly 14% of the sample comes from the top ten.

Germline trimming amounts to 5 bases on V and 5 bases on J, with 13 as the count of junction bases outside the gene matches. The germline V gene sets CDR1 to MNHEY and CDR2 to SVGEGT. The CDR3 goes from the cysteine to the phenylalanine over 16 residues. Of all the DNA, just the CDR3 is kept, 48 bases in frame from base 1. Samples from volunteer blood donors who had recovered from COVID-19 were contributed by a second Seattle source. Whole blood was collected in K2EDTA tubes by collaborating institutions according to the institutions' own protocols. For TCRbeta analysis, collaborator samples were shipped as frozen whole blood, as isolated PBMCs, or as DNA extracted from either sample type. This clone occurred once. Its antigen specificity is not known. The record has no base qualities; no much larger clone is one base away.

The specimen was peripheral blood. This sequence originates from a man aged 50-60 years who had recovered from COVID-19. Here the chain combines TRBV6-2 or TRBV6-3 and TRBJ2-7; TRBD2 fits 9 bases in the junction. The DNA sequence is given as TGTGCCAGCAGTACTATCGGTAGCGGGAGTTTTCACGAGCAGTACTTC. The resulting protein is CASSTIGSGSFHEQYF.